Listed below are T cell receptor beta chains from one sample, sequenced in a study of Siglec-9 on CD8 T cells in melanoma. Sequenced by immunoSEQ multiplex PCR; TCRdb stores in-frame clones only, minus some. The sample contains tens of thousands of clones, 80% of which appear only once. The source material was Siglec-9- CD8+ T cells sorted from blood. The source is a human donor in good health. Each CDR3 is given with its conserved first and last residue. The D gene is left open where the match is weak. The size field is filled for only some rows; it gives once, few, many or a size class.

d_call	j_call	v_call	clone_size	cdr3_nt	cdr3_aa
-	TRBJ1-4	TRBV27	-	TGTGCCAGCAGTTTAAGTCCCGAGATGTCAACTAATGAAAAACTGTTTTTT	CASSLSPEMSTNEKLFF
-	TRBJ1-5	TRBV27	-	TGTGCCAGCAGGGCCGACAGAAACAATCAGCCCCAGCATTTT	CASRADRNNQPQHF
-	TRBJ1-2	TRBV20-1	-	TGCAGTGCCAACGGCCTCTATGGCTACACCTTC	CSANGLYGYTF
-	TRBJ1-1	TRBV19	-	TGTGCCAGTAGTATAGGCAGGAACACTGAAGCTTTCTTT	CASSIGRNTEAFF
TRBD2	TRBJ2-2	TRBV4-1	-	TGCGCCAGCAGCCAAGAATATCGGGCTAGCGGGGGGACCGGGGAGCTGTTTTTT	CASSQEYRASGGTGELFF
TRBD1	TRBJ1-5	TRBV27	once	TGTGCCAGCAGTCAAGGGACAGGGACGGGCAATCAGCCCCAGCATTTT	CASSQGTGTGNQPQHF
-	TRBJ1-4	TRBV7-9	once	TGTGCCAGCAGCCAGAGTCAGGCCATCGGGGAAAAACTGTTTTTT	CASSQSQAIGEKLFF
-	TRBJ2-2	TRBV5-6	-	TGTGCCAGCAGCTTGCTGTTGAACACCGGGGAGCTGTTTTTT	CASSLLLNTGELFF
-	TRBJ2-7	TRBV7-8	-	TGTGCCAGCAGCCGTCAGGGGATTGACAACGAGCAGTACTTC	CASSRQGIDNEQYF
-	TRBJ1-2	TRBV6-1	-	TGTGCCAGCAGTCCATGGGGGTATGGCTACACCTTC	CASSPWGYGYTF
-	TRBJ2-1	TRBV1	-	TGCACCAGCGCCGTCGGACAGGGGGTCTACAATGAGCAGTTCTTC	CTSAVGQGVYNEQFF
-	TRBJ2-1	TRBV14	few	TGTGCCAGCAGCCAAGATCGACAGAGCTCCTACAATGAGCAGTTCTTC	CASSQDRQSSYNEQFF
-	TRBJ2-7	TRBV2	-	TGTGCCAGCAGTGAGGGGACCTACGAGCAGTACTTC	CASSEGTYEQYF
-	TRBJ1-2	TRBV30	-	TGTGCCTGGTCCGGGGGGGGAATGGGCTACACCTTC	CAWSGGGMGYTF
-	TRBJ1-1	TRBV14	-	TGTGCCAGCAGCCAAGAATTCGGGCCCCCGGGGACTGAAGCTTTCTTT	CASSQEFGPPGTEAFF
-	TRBJ1-1	TRBV7-9	few	TGTGCCAGCAGCTTGCGGAGAGCCCAAGCTTTCTTT	CASSLRRAQAFF
-	TRBJ1-1	TRBV7-7	-	TGTGCTAGCAGCTTAGGACAGAACACTGAAGCTTTCTTT	CASSLGQNTEAFF
-	TRBJ2-7	TRBV9	-	TGTGCCAGCAGCGGCGACGGCTACGAGCAGTACTTC	CASSGDGYEQYF
-	TRBJ2-1	TRBV12-2	-	TGTGCAAGTCGCTCAGTGGCGGGACAGAACACCTACAATGAGCAGTTCTTC	CASRSVAGQNTYNEQFF
-	TRBJ1-2	TRBV6-1	-	TGTGCCAGCAGTGAAGATGGAGCTAACTATGGCTACACCTTC	CASSEDGANYGYTF
-	TRBJ2-7	TRBV29-1	-	TGCAGCGTTGAAAAATCCGGGGCCCCGGGGGAGCAGTACTTC	CSVEKSGAPGEQYF
-	TRBJ1-2	TRBV27	-	TGTGCCAGCAGCCTTACCGGAGAGACAGCCTCTAACTATGGCTACACCTTC	CASSLTGETASNYGYTF
-	TRBJ2-2	TRBV27	-	TGTGCCAGCTATTCCCCGTGGACCGGGGAGCTGTTTTTT	CASYSPWTGELFF
-	TRBJ1-5	TRBV7-3	-	TGTGCCAGCAGCTTAGCAGGGGGCAATCAGCCCCAGCATTTT	CASSLAGGNQPQHF
TRBD2	TRBJ2-5	TRBV28	-	TGTGCCAGCAGCTTAGCGGGGGGGCGGGAGACCCAGTACTTC	CASSLAGGRETQYF
-	TRBJ2-1	TRBV27	-	TGTGCCAGCAGTTCCCAGGGGAACTCCTACAATGAGCAGTTCTTC	CASSSQGNSYNEQFF
-	TRBJ1-2	TRBV28	-	TGTGCCAGCAGGGTGGGGTATGGCTACACCTTC	CASRVGYGYTF
TRBD2	TRBJ2-7	TRBV27	-	TGTGCCAGCAGTCCCAGACTAGCGGGGACCTACGAGCAGTACTTC	CASSPRLAGTYEQYF
TRBD1	TRBJ2-7	TRBV11-2	-	TGTGCCAGCACCACGGACAGGGGGTTGTACGAGCAGTACTTC	CASTTDRGLYEQYF
TRBD1	TRBJ1-4	TRBV7-8	-	TGTGCCAGCAGCCCAGGGGGGGCTGAAAAACTGTTTTTT	CASSPGGAEKLFF
TRBD1	TRBJ2-3	TRBV18	medium-sized	TGTGCCAGCTCACCGGAAGGGCCAGGGGGTATTCAGGATACGCAGTATTTT	CASSPEGPGGIQDTQYF
-	TRBJ1-5	TRBV6-5	-	TGTGCCAGCAGGACAGCTAGCAATCAGCCCCAGCATTTT	CASRTASNQPQHF
TRBD1	TRBJ1-1	TRBV29-1	few	TGCAGCGTTGAAGATAGGACAGGACATGAAGCTTTCTTT	CSVEDRTGHEAFF
-	TRBJ1-2	TRBV9	-	TGTGCCAGCAGCGTAGGGGAGTATGGCTACACCTTC	CASSVGEYGYTF
-	TRBJ2-1	TRBV5-1	-	TGCGCCAGCAGCTTGGGGAACAATGAGCAGTTCTTC	CASSLGNNEQFF
TRBD1	TRBJ1-2	TRBV4-2	-	TGTGCCAGCAGCCAAGAAGGGACAGGGGGCAATGGCTACACCTTC	CASSQEGTGGNGYTF
-	TRBJ2-7	TRBV27	-	TGTGCCAGCAGTTTATCTGAGGAAAAAAGCTCCTACGAGCAGTACTTC	CASSLSEEKSSYEQYF
-	TRBJ2-1	TRBV9	-	TGTGCCAGCAGCGTCCCGCCCGAAAATGAGCAGTTCTTC	CASSVPPENEQFF
-	TRBJ2-7	TRBV5-6	-	TGTGCCAGCAGCTTATCGGGGGCCTCCTACGAGCAGTACTTC	CASSLSGASYEQYF
TRBD2	TRBJ2-3	TRBV27	-	TGTGCCAGCAGTTTACGAGGACTAGCGGGGGGGACCACAGATACGCAGTATTTT	CASSLRGLAGGTTDTQYF
TRBD2	TRBJ2-5	TRBV9	-	TGTGCCAGCAGCGCTAGCGGGAAAGAAGAGACCCAGTACTTC	CASSASGKEETQYF